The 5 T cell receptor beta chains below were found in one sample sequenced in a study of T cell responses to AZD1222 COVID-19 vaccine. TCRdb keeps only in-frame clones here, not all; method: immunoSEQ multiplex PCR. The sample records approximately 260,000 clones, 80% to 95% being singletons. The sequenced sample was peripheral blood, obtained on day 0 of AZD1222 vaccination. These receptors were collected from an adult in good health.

CDR3 in amino acids: CASSFNSGKAGYEQYF. The CDR3 nucleotides read TGTGCCAGCAGCTTTAATAGCGGGAAAGCAGGGTACGAGCAGTACTTC. The J gene is TRBJ2-7, the V gene TRBV11-1; 8 positions match TRBD2. J was trimmed by 4 bases and V by 3 bases; bases with no gene match: 11. Germline CDR1 reads SGHAT; CDR2 reads FQDESV (reference sequence). CDR3 length: 16 residues.

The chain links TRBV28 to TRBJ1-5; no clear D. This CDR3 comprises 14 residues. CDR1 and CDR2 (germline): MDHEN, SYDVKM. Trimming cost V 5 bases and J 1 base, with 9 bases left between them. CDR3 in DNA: TGTGCCAGCAGTACCAGGTGGAGCAATCAGCCCCAGCATTTT. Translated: CASSTRWSNQPQHF.

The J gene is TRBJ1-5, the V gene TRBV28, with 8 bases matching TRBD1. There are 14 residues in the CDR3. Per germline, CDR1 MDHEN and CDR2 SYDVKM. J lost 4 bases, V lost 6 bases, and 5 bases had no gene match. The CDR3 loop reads CASRWDRINQPQHF. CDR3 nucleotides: TGTGCCAGCAGATGGGACAGGATAAATCAGCCCCAGCATTTT.

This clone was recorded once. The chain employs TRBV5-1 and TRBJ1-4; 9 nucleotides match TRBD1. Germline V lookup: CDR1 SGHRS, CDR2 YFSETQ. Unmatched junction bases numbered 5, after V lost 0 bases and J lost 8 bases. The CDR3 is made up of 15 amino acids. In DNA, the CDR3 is TGCGCCAGCAGCTTGGTACAGGGGGCTCGAGAAAAACTGTTTTTT. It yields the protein CASSLVQGAREKLFF.

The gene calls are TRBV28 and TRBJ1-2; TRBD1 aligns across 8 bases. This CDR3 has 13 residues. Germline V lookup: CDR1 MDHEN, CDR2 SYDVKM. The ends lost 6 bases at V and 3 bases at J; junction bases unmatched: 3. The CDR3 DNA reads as TGTGCCAGCAGCCCGACAGGGGACTATGGCTACACCTTC. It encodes CASSPTGDYGYTF.